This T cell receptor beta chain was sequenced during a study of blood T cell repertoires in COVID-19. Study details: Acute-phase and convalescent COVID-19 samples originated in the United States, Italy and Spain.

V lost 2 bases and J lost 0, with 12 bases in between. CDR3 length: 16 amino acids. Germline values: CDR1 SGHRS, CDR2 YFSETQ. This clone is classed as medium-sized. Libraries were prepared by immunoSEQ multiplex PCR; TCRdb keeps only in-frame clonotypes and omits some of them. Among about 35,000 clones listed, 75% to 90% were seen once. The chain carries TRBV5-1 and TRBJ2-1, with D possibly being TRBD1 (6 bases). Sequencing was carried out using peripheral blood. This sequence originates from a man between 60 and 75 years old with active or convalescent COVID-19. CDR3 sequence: CASSFYRTASYNEQFF. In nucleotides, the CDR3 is TGCGCCAGCAGCTTTTATCGGACAGCCTCCTACAATGAGCAGTTCTTC.